This T cell receptor (beta chain) was captured in a study of Graves' ophthalmopathy and Graves' hyperthyroidism. The study, taken as a whole, reports: Detected in blood as well were most expanded thyroid clonotypes with frequency above 0.001. The model forecast ophthalmopathy progression, reaching roughly 65% sensitivity and around 72% specificity.

Amplified TCR beta CDR3 regions were obtained using RNA transcripts as template. An initial RT-PCR round employing HTBI primers preceded a second-round multiplex PCR. TCRdb used MiXCR to reprocess the multiplex PCR reads, holding one entry per CDR3 protein. The sample contains about 590,000 distinct CDR3 sequences, 35% to 45% of which appear only once. This clonotype is a singleton in its sample. Its antigen is undetermined. Its ends do not fully match the called genes, so a read error is possible. CDR3 size: 11 residues. In germline, CDR1 is SQVTM, CDR2 ANQGSEA. Among the exclusions were patients with other autoimmune diseases, uncontrolled infections, pregnancy or lactation. Establishment of the diagnosis relied upon clinical symptoms, serum thyroxine, TRAb, thyroid ultrasound and orbital computed tomography.

The chain joins TRBV29-1 to TRBJ1-5, with a weak D call TRBD1 (5 bases). The sequenced sample consisted of peripheral blood or thyroid tissue (not recorded which). This TCR was sampled from an adult man with Graves' hyperthyroidism. The CDR3 DNA sequence: TGCAGTGGAGGGGTTCAAGAGACCCAGTACTTT. Translation gives CSGGVQETQYF.